The clone carrying this T cell receptor beta chain was recorded at least ten times. What it binds is not known. This sample is drawn from a study of T cells in Graves' hyperthyroidism and ophthalmopathy. Study details: Prior to any treatment, at the point of initial diagnosis, peripheral blood was collected.

The study excluded patients with uncontrolled infection, other autoimmune disease, pregnancy or lactation. Fresh peripheral blood, around 11 ml of it, supplied the PBMCs. Whole-study results and caveats: Onset of ophthalmopathy came a median around 6.5 months after the model predicted it.

This CDR3 spans 14 amino acids. Unmatched junction bases numbered 5, after V lost 5 bases and J lost 2 bases. CDR1 DFQATT and CDR2 SNEGSKA come from the germline V gene (reference sequence). Template material for amplifying TCR beta CDR3 regions consisted of RNA transcripts. TCR CDR3 underwent first-round RT-PCR with the HTBI primer set. TCRdb passed the multiplex PCR reads through MiXCR, listing each CDR3 protein once. The table shows about 360,000 distinct CDR3 sequences, with approximately 15% occurring only once. This clonotype was sampled from a man younger than 40 with Graves' hyperthyroidism that later progressed to Graves' ophthalmopathy. Sequenced sample: blood. The rearrangement links TRBV20-1 to TRBJ1-3; 8 positions match TRBD1. The CDR3 reads CSAAQGAAGNTIYF. The CDR3 nucleotides read TGCAGTGCTGCTCAGGGGGCAGCTGGAAACACCATATATTTT.